Each of the 3 T cell receptor beta chains below was sequenced from the same sample in a study of CD8 T cells in ankylosing spondylitis (dated by TCRdb to about 2017). Points the paper makes about the study in general: Blood from ankylosing spondylitis patients appeared to be characterized by a TCR beta motif composed of roughly 8 highly homologous amino acid variants.

The antigens these receptors bind are not known. Library generation was performed with 5' RACE. Sequencing instrument: Illumina HiSeq 2500. The public sequencing data were trimmed at Q25 with fastp and processed into clonotypes with MiXCR by TCRdb, which kept only in-frame beta chains. Under each unique CDR3 protein, matching rows form one entry showing the most common genes and DNA. The sample has more than 400,000 distinct CDR3 sequences on record, approximately 5.3% of them singletons. The top ten clones comprise under 4.5% of the sample. The sample was blood, either unsorted or a sorted T cell fraction (not recorded which). These receptors were taken from a male donor with ankylosing spondylitis.

This clonotype appeared many times. The J gene is TRBJ2-3, the V gene TRBV20-1; 7 bases are a match to TRBD2. Germline V gene data show CDR1 as DFQATT and CDR2 as SNEGSKA (reference sequence). The CDR3 runs to 12 residues. The V segment lost 6 bases and the J segment 2 bases; nucleotides outside the gene matches: 2. Here the CDR3 reads CSATSDTDTQYF. In DNA, the CDR3 is TGCAGTGCAACTAGCGACACAGATACGCAGTATTTT.

This clonotype was recorded many times. The chain uses TRBV25-1 and TRBJ2-7; 8 bases map to TRBD1. Germline trimming cut 3 bases from V and 7 bases from J; bases unmatched to any gene: 17. This CDR3 has 17 residues. Germline CDR1 MGHDK, CDR2 SYGVNS. The CDR3, as DNA: TGTGCCAGCAGTGACCGCCACCTTGGACAGGGATCGGGAGAGCAGTACTTC. It is translated as CASSDRHLGQGSGEQYF.

Only a few counts were recorded for this clonotype. The genes are TRBV29-1 and TRBJ2-1; TRBD1 matches at 9 bases. CDR1 and CDR2 from the germline V gene are SQVTM and ANQGSEA. Trimming cost V 4 bases and J 7 bases; bases outside gene matches: 14. This CDR3 has 16 residues. The CDR3 sequence is CSVGPSRDRVINEQFF. CDR3 bases: TGCAGCGTTGGCCCGAGTAGGGACAGGGTTATTAATGAGCAGTTCTTC.